Sequencing of this T cell receptor beta chain was carried out in a study of OX40 agonist ivuxolimab in advanced cancers. Repertoires were generated with immunoSEQ multiplex PCR, while TCRdb's copy carries only in-frame clones and drops some. Counted here are fewer than 14,000 clones, about 85% occurring once; the ten biggest clones make up 14%. V lost 4 bases and J lost 2, with 13 bases in between. This CDR3 is 15 amino acids long. The germline gives CDR1 SEHNR, CDR2 FQNEAQ (reference sequence). This TCR came from an adult with an advanced solid tumor such as melanoma, head and neck, liver or kidney cancer. The V gene is TRBV7-9, the J gene TRBJ2-3, with unresolved D. Sequencing was performed on CD4+ or CD8+ T cells sorted from blood, taken in a trial of the OX40 agonist ivuxolimab. Here the CDR3 reads CASSSPGRVTDTQYF. The CDR3 DNA sequence: TGTGCCAGCAGCTCCCCCGGACGGGTCACAGATACGCAGTATTTT.